This T cell receptor beta chain was sequenced in a study of regulatory T cells in long-lasting Graves disease. Overall study findings and caveats: Analyses excluded thyroid tissue, covering peripheral blood alone. Patients with persistent Graves' had lower TCR diversity than newly diagnosed patients.

The V gene lost 1 base and the J gene lost 4 bases, with 13 bases spanning the gap. The CDR3 totals 15 residues. CDR1 and CDR2 from the germline V gene are LGHDT and YNNKEL (reference sequence). Assembly of TCR beta libraries relied on iRepertoire HTBI primers together with Arm-PCR of CDR3 regions. How the authors handled the data: The samples yielded 62 TRBV and roughly 14 TRBJ segments. TCRdb reprocessed the multiplex PCR reads with MiXCR, giving one entry per CDR3 protein. The V and J calls were determined by TCRdb, not by the authors. The sample carries about 370,000 distinct CDR3 sequences, around 16% recorded once. Time point noted: newly diagnosed GD, antithyroid drugs for less than 3 months. RNA isolated from PBMCs was used to make the TCR library. Worth noting for this clonotype: The antigen is undetermined. A much larger clone is a single base away; this may be a read error.

The sequencing used peripheral blood mononuclear cells (PBMCs), collected at new diagnosis, from a patient treated with antithyroid drugs. The chain combines TRBV3-1 with TRBJ1-2; maybe TRBD1 (5 bases). The origin of this receptor is a female donor with Graves disease. The CDR3 sequence is CASSQGEGFSYGYTF. The CDR3 nucleotides read TGTGCCAGCAGCCAAGGGGAGGGGTTTTCCTATGGCTACACCTTC. The full variable domain, in which reference TRBV3-1 and TRBJ1-2 provide the parts outside the CDR3, is DTAVSQTPKYLVTQMGNDKSIKCEQNLGHDTMYWYKQDSKKFLKIMFSYNNKELIINETVPNRFSPKSPDKAHLNLHINSLELGDSAVYFCASSQGEGFSYGYTFGSGTRLTVV.